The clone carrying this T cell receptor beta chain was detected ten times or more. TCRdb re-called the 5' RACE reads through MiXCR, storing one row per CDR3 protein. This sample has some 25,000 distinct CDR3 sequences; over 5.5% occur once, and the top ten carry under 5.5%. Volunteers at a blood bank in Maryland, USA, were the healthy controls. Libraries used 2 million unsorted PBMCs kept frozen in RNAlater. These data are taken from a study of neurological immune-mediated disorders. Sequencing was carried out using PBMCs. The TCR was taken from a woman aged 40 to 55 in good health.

The CDR3 region has the DNA TGTGCCAGCAGCACACAGGGCATCTCCTACGAGCAGTACTTC. This translates into CASSTQGISYEQYF. The chain is built from TRBV12-3 or TRBV12-4 and TRBJ2-7, with a tentative D call TRBD1 (6 bases). With 6 bases removed from V and 0 bases from J, the gap between germline ends came to 12 bases. The length of the CDR3 is 14 residues.